This T cell receptor beta chain was found in a study of cytomegalovirus exposure and HLA in healthy donors. Findings and limits, study-wide: Later on, an analysis showed TCR association rates differing by HLA locus, with DRB1 the most and HLA-C the fewest. The study designated 150 to 200 TCR beta chains cytomegalovirus-associated. Per published reports, the classifier diagnosed cytomegalovirus status with high specificity and sensitivity.

The junction had 17 bases not matched to a gene; V was cut back by 6 bases and J by 1 base. This CDR3 contains 18 residues. In germline, CDR1 is ENHRY, CDR2 SYGVKD. Turning to this clone: Its target is not known.

The PCR contained 60 Vbeta and 13 Jbeta primers. Repertoires were generated with immunoSEQ multiplex PCR, while TCRdb's copy carries only in-frame clones and drops some. The table lists approximately 180,000 clones, roughly 85% of them singletons. The V gene is TRBV10-3, the J gene TRBJ2-7, with TRBD2 identical over 8 bases. This TCR was recovered from a man aged 35 to 55 in good health and CMV-seropositive. Material for sequencing was PBMCs. In DNA, the CDR3 is TGTGCCATCAGCCCTCTTGGGACTAGGGATCCCAGATCCTACGAGCAGTACTTC. Translating gives CAISPLGTRDPRSYEQYF.